The clone carrying this T cell receptor (beta chain) was found a few times. Its specificity is not known. The record originates from a study of identical twins. Whole-study findings and limits: Donors were not followed over many years; analysis was cross-sectional.

Donors were all healthy Caucasians. V trimming: 5 bases; J trimming: 2 bases; junction bases outside the gene matches: 11. The CDR3 consists of 16 residues. CDR1 and CDR2 from the germline V gene are SGHTS and YDEGEE. Template switching added a universal primer binding site, and final cDNA carried unique molecular identifiers. A single record per CDR3 protein comes from TCRdb applying MiXCR to the 5' RACE reads. This table has hundreds of thousands of distinct CDR3 sequences, 20% to 25% appearing once. The sample was also reused in another study, on yellow fever vaccine responses in identical twins.

This sequence originates from a woman in her late teens or twenties in good health. Sequenced: CD4+ T cells sorted from blood. V and J are TRBV5-8 and TRBJ2-3; 7 bases agree with TRBD2. CDR3 DNA sequence: TGTGCCAGCAGGATCCCCAGGGACTACTACACAGATACGCAGTATTTT. This codes for CASRIPRDYYTDTQYF.